The 30 T cell receptor beta chains in this list originate from one sample, sequenced in a study of blood T cells in healthy people across ages. The authors ran a second PCR of roughly 7 to 11 cycles using a sample-barcoded 5' primer and a J-beta primer mix. TCRdb recomputed calls from the 5' RACE reads with MiXCR, one row per CDR3 protein. The repertoire holds approximately 600,000 distinct CDR3 sequences, with approximately 50% as singletons. The sequenced material came from blood. These receptors were taken from a man aged 60 to 69 in good health.

The J gene is TRBJ2-5, the V gene TRBV2; D not certain. This CDR3 has 13 residues. V dropped 6 bases and J dropped 1 base, with 9 bases sitting between them. Germline CDR1 reads SNHLY; CDR2 reads FYNNEI. In DNA form, the CDR3 reads TGTGCCAGCAGCTCAGAGGCCCAAGAGACCCAGTACTTC. Translated, it gives CASSSEAQETQYF.

This clonotype was observed once. V and J are TRBV7-8 and TRBJ1-1; D might be TRBD1 (6 bases). With 4 bases removed from V and 0 bases from J, the gap between germline ends came to 9 bases. This CDR3 comprises 14 residues. Germline values: CDR1 SGHVS, CDR2 FQNEAQ. The CDR3 sequence: CASSWQGMNTEAFF. CDR3 bases: TGTGCCAGCAGCTGGCAGGGGATGAACACTGAAGCTTTCTTT.

The chain carries TRBV6-2 or TRBV6-3 and TRBJ2-7; 11 bases agree with TRBD2. CDR3 length: 14 residues. CDR1 and CDR2 (germline): MNHEY, SVGEGT. J was trimmed by 6 bases and V by 6 bases; bases with no gene match: 7. CDR3 residues: CASRSSGGTCEQYF. The CDR3 coding sequence is TGTGCCAGCAGATCTAGCGGGGGGACCTGCGAGCAGTACTTC.

This chain joins TRBV7-2 and TRBJ2-2, with no clear D. CDR1 and CDR2 (germline): SGHTA, FQGNSA. V was clipped by 1 base and J by 1 base, with 7 bases between them. The CDR3 has 15 amino acids. The CDR3 loop is CASSLDNRNTGELFF. DNA of the CDR3: TGTGCCAGCAGCTTAGATAACAGGAACACCGGGGAGCTGTTTTTT.

In its sample, this clonotype was seen once. The chain links TRBV20-1 to TRBJ2-5; 7 bases are shared with TRBD2. This CDR3 comprises 15 residues. V was clipped by 6 bases and J by 1 base; unmatched bases: 11. Germline lookup yields CDR1 DFQATT and CDR2 SNEGSKA (reference sequence). The CDR3 bases are TGCAGTGCAGAAAAGCGGGGCGGCGGCCAAGAGACCCAGTACTTC. Its protein product is CSAEKRGGGQETQYF.

The CDR3, as DNA: TGTGCCAGCAGCCTGCTAGCGGGGGCCCCGAGCACAGATACGCAGTATTTT. Its translation is CASSLLAGAPSTDTQYF. This sequence joins TRBV7-2 and TRBJ2-3; 10 bases line up with TRBD2. CDR3 size: 17 residues. The V gene end was trimmed by 5 bases and the J gene end by 0 bases; junction bases not matched to a gene: 8. Germline values: CDR1 SGHTA, CDR2 FQGNSA. The whole variable domain, remainder taken from reference TRBV7-2 and TRBJ2-3, is GAGVSQSPSNKVTEKGKDVELRCDPISGHTALYWYRQSLGQGLEFLIYFQGNSAPDKSGLPSDRFSAERTGGSVSTLTIQRTQQEDSAVYLCASSLLAGAPSTDTQYFGPGTRLTVL.

The chain joins TRBV7-2 to TRBJ2-7; weak D call: TRBD1 (6 bases). The CDR3 has 14 amino acids. Germline assignment: CDR1 SGHTA and CDR2 FQGNSA. V dropped 1 base and J dropped 3 bases, with 10 bases sitting between them. The CDR3 sequence is CASSLGPGVYEQYF. The CDR3 nucleotides read TGTGCCAGCAGCTTAGGCCCAGGGGTCTACGAGCAGTACTTC. The full variable domain, its missing parts supplied by reference TRBV7-2 and TRBJ2-7, is GAGVSQSPSNKVTEKGKDVELRCDPISGHTALYWYRQSLGQGLEFLIYFQGNSAPDKSGLPSDRFSAERTGGSVSTLTIQRTQQEDSAVYLCASSLGPGVYEQYFGPGTRLTVT.

This sequence joins TRBV4-2 and TRBJ2-7; 12 bases line up with TRBD2. The junction had 8 bases not matched to a gene; V was cut back by 0 bases and J by 2 bases. CDR1 and CDR2 (germline): LGHNA, YNFKEQ. This CDR3 is 18 amino acids long. The CDR3 sequence is CASSQDRRLAGDPYEQYF. DNA for the CDR3: TGTGCCAGCAGCCAAGATAGGCGACTAGCGGGGGACCCCTACGAGCAGTACTTC.

V is TRBV12-3 or TRBV12-4 and J is TRBJ1-4; D is uncertain. This CDR3 contains 14 residues. The V end lost 7 bases, the J end lost 5 bases, and 14 bases lay between the germline ends. CDR3 coding DNA: TGTGCCAGCACCACTCTTCCTGGGAATGAAAAACTGTTTTTT. It translates to CASTTLPGNEKLFF.

This chain uses TRBV12-3 or TRBV12-4 with TRBJ2-7; D unresolved. V lost 5 bases to trimming and J lost 2 bases, with 16 bases between them. This CDR3 comprises 15 residues. DNA for the CDR3: TGTGCCAGCAGTCGTCGAGGCAGGCCTACCTACGAGCAGTACTTC. Translation: CASSRRGRPTYEQYF.

The chain links TRBV5-1 to TRBJ2-7; 7 nucleotides agree with TRBD1. The germline V gene encodes CDR1 SGHRS and CDR2 YFSETQ. The CDR3 length is 15 residues. Unmatched junction bases numbered 7, after V lost 1 base and J lost 3 bases. CDR3 coding DNA: TGCGCCAGCAGCTTGCGGACAGGCGCAGACTACGAGCAGTACTTC. Encoded protein: CASSLRTGADYEQYF.

This clonotype occurred a few times. The CDR3 loop is CASSFAGHPPYGYTF. The CDR3 nucleotides read TGTGCCAGCAGTTTCGCAGGCCACCCGCCCTATGGCTACACCTTC. The chain has TRBV12-3 or TRBV12-4 and TRBJ1-2; D is undetermined. Trimming left V 3 bases short and J 4 bases short, with 15 bases between. The CDR3 totals 15 residues.

The J gene is TRBJ1-2, the V gene TRBV29-1, with TRBD1 matching over 11 bases. The CDR3 loop spans 17 amino acids. The V gene end was trimmed by 6 bases and the J gene end by 6 bases; junction bases not matched to a gene: 18. Germline V gene sequence: CDR1 SQVTM, CDR2 ANQGSEA. CDR3 DNA: TGCAGCGTAAGCTCCGGGACAGGGGGAAGAGGGATGGATGGCTACACCTTC. This codes for CSVSSGTGGRGMDGYTF.

This chain uses TRBV20-1 with TRBJ2-5, with a possible D match to TRBD2 (6 bases). The better agreement between TRBJ2-7 and the DNA end casts doubt on the J call. The CDR3 loop spans 15 amino acids. Looked up from germline, CDR1 is DFQATT and CDR2 is SNEGSKA (reference sequence). In DNA, the CDR3 is TGCAGTGCTAGAGTGTTGGCGGGGAGCTCCTACGAGCAGTACTTC. Amino acids: CSARVLAGSSYEQYF.

This chain uses TRBV5-1 with TRBJ2-7; D not certain. The CDR3 runs to 15 residues. Trimming shortened V by 0 bases and J by 2 bases, and 12 bases separated the two germline ends. CDR1 and CDR2 (germline): SGHRS, YFSETQ. CDR3 in amino acids: CASSLGWADAYEQYF. Here the CDR3 DNA reads TGCGCCAGCAGCTTGGGGTGGGCAGATGCCTACGAGCAGTACTTC.

The V gene is TRBV6-6, the J gene TRBJ2-7, with D perhaps matching TRBD1 (5 bases). This CDR3 has 11 residues. Germline CDR1 and CDR2: MNHNY and SVGAGI (reference sequence). Trimming took off 6 bases at V and 5 bases at J, with 8 bases between the two ends. The CDR3 bases are TGTGCCAGCAGCCGACAGAACGAGCAGTACTTC. This encodes CASSRQNEQYF.

This clonotype has more than one count but fewer than ten. The chain carries TRBV4-1 and TRBJ2-5; TRBD2 matches at 7 bases. The V gene end was trimmed by 3 bases and the J gene end by 3 bases; junction bases not matched to a gene: 4. This CDR3 has 14 amino acids. Germline values: CDR1 MGHRA, CDR2 YSYEKL. The CDR3 is CASSQWTREETQYF. The CDR3 DNA reads as TGCGCCAGCAGCCAGTGGACTAGGGAAGAGACCCAGTACTTC.

J is TRBJ2-5 and V is TRBV7-9, with D perhaps matching TRBD1 (5 bases). CDR3 length: 15 residues. Germline-derived CDR1 and CDR2 are SEHNR and FQNEAQ (reference sequence). Trimming pared 1 base from V and 4 bases from J, leaving 13 bases between. The CDR3 sequence is CASSLGLLGRETQYF. CDR3 nucleotides: TGTGCCAGCAGCTTAGGACTGTTGGGGCGAGAGACCCAGTACTTC.

The chain carries TRBV15 and TRBJ1-2; D uncertain. With 5 bases removed from V and 3 bases from J, the gap between germline ends came to 22 bases. Germline CDR1 reads LNHNV; CDR2 reads YYDKDF (reference sequence). CDR3 length: 17 residues. The CDR3 sequence: CATSPRYGVPTDYGYTF. CDR3 bases: TGTGCCACCAGCCCTCGATACGGTGTTCCTACCGACTATGGCTACACCTTC.

V usage is TRBV9 and J usage is TRBJ2-5, with D maybe TRBD2 (5 bases). Trimming removed 3 bases from V and 2 bases from J, with 11 bases in between. The CDR3 length is 14 residues. Germline assignment: CDR1 SGDLS and CDR2 YYNGEE. The CDR3 bases are TGTGCCAGCAGCGACGGACTTGTTCAAGAGACCCAGTACTTC. The encoded protein is CASSDGLVQETQYF. Combining the CDR3 with reference TRBV9 and TRBJ2-5 gives the whole variable domain DSGVTQTPKHLITATGQRVTLRCSPRSGDLSVYWYQQSLDQGLQFLIQYYNGEERAKGNILERFSAQQFPDLHSELNLSSLELGDSALYFCASSDGLVQETQYFGPGTRLLVL.

The chain has TRBV5-1 and TRBJ2-4; 9 bases align to TRBD1. Per the germline V gene, CDR1 is SGHRS and CDR2 is YFSETQ. The CDR3 length is 15 residues. V was clipped by 4 bases and J by 4 bases; unmatched bases: 6. The CDR3 loop is CASSPGQGGKNIQYF. The CDR3 DNA reads TGCGCCAGCAGCCCGGGACAGGGCGGAAAAAACATTCAGTACTTC.

CDR3 residues: CASRPDSGAYNEQFF. The CDR3 DNA sequence: TGTGCCAGCAGGCCGGACTCGGGGGCCTACAATGAGCAGTTCTTC. V gene TRBV6-5 combines with J gene TRBJ2-1; tentative D call: TRBD2 (6 bases). This CDR3 spans 15 amino acids. V was pared by 6 bases and J by 2 bases, with 14 bases between. Germline V gene data show CDR1 as MNHEY and CDR2 as SVGAGI.

The rearrangement joins TRBV3-1 to TRBJ2-5; D unresolved. Trimming removed 0 bases at V and 1 base at J, with 9 bases between. Germline values: CDR1 LGHDT, CDR2 YNNKEL (reference sequence). The CDR3 is 15 amino acids. The CDR3 loop reads CASSQDDRPQETQYF. In nucleotides, the CDR3 is TGTGCCAGCAGCCAAGATGATAGACCCCAAGAGACCCAGTACTTC.

The genes are TRBV5-1 and TRBJ2-1, with D perhaps being TRBD1 or TRBD2 (5 bases each). CDR1 SGHRS and CDR2 YFSETQ come from the germline V gene. Deletions cut 0 bases from V and 5 bases from J, with 15 bases between. The CDR3 is 16 amino acids. In nucleotides, the CDR3 is TGCGCCAGCAGCTTGGCCGATGGGACCCCAGACAATGAGCAGTTCTTC. It yields the protein CASSLADGTPDNEQFF.

CDR3 sequence (DNA): TGTGCCAGCAGCCGAGACAGGGGGCAAAACATTCAGTACTTC. Encoded protein: CASSRDRGQNIQYF. V usage is TRBV12-3 or TRBV12-4 and J usage is TRBJ2-4; 10 bases align to TRBD1. The CDR3 sequence is 14 residues long. The J segment lost 5 bases and the V segment lost 6 bases, leaving 4 bases of the junction unmatched.

This clonotype was observed a few times. V is TRBV6-1 and J is TRBJ2-1; tentatively, D is TRBD1 (5 bases). V lost 6 bases and J 0 bases, leaving 12 bases between the germline ends. This CDR3 has 15 residues. Germline CDR1 reads MNHNS; CDR2 reads SASEGT. This CDR3 reads CASRNRISSYNEQFF. CDR3 nucleotides: TGTGCCAGCAGGAACAGGATTAGCTCCTACAATGAGCAGTTCTTC.

The chain employs TRBV3-1 and TRBJ1-2, with a weak D call TRBD1 (5 bases). Germline V gene lookup returns CDR1 LGHDT and CDR2 YNNKEL (reference sequence). V lost 4 bases to trimming and J lost 3 bases, with 15 bases between them. CDR3 size: 15 residues. CDR3 sequence (DNA): TGTGCCAGCAGCCTCGGCGAGGGGTTTTACTATGGCTACACCTTC. Translated: CASSLGEGFYYGYTF. Looking up the rest from reference TRBV3-1 and TRBJ1-2 gives the full variable domain: DTAVSQTPKYLVTQMGNDKSIKCEQNLGHDTMYWYKQDSKKFLKIMFSYNNKELIINETVPNRFSPKSPDKAHLNLHINSLELGDSAVYFCASSLGEGFYYGYTFGSGTRLTVV.

The chain has TRBV6-6 and TRBJ1-2, with D tentatively TRBD1 (6 bases). Trimming shortened V by 6 bases and J by 6 bases, and 14 bases separated the two germline ends. CDR3 length: 13 residues. The germline V gene has CDR1 MNHNY and CDR2 SVGAGI (reference sequence). In DNA, the CDR3 is TGTGCCAGCAGCCAGGACAGCTGGGATGGCTACACCTTC. It is translated as CASSQDSWDGYTF.

This clonotype was counted between two and nine times. The chain couples TRBV29-1 to TRBJ2-1; D remains ambiguous. The germline gives CDR1 SQVTM, CDR2 ANQGSEA. V was pared by 1 base and J by 4 bases, with 5 bases between. This CDR3 contains 12 residues. The CDR3 DNA is TGCAGCGTTGAAGTACGGTACAATGAGCAGTTCTTC. As protein: CSVEVRYNEQFF.

This clonotype was picked up a small number of times. The rearrangement uses TRBV3-1 and TRBJ2-7, with D possibly matching TRBD1 (5 bases). V shed 0 bases and J shed 9 bases, with 9 bases lying between them. Germline loops: CDR1 LGHDT, CDR2 YNNKEL (reference sequence). The CDR3 length is 12 residues. The CDR3 is CASSQEGRGQYF. CDR3 sequence (DNA): TGTGCCAGCAGCCAAGAAGGTAGGGGGCAGTACTTC.